The TCR beta chain under discussion was sequenced for a study of T cells expressing NK-cell markers. The study's findings and limits: About six donors showed dominant NKG2C+ clonotypes comprising about 1.0-7.5% of their CD8+ T cells.

Germline V CDR1 and CDR2: DFQATT, SNEGSKA (reference sequence). The CDR3 is 14 amino acids. Note on this clonotype: What it recognizes is unknown.

5'RACE template switching built TCR beta cDNA with unique molecular identifiers. From its re-call of the 5' RACE reads, TCRdb lists each CDR3 protein once, without DNA. The sample data list 150,000 to 180,000 distinct CDR3 sequences. The TCR originated in a woman aged 45-60 years in good health. The chain recombines TRBV20-1 with TRBJ1-4. Specimen: blood T cells: a sorted CD56 or NKG2C T cell subset, CD4+ or CD8+ T cells, or bulk PBMC T cells (not recorded which). CDR3 sequence: CSARDRAVNEKLFF.